This record looks at one T cell receptor (beta chain) sequence and its context. No cognate antigen has been identified for it. To determine HCMV serostatus, a commercial ELISA kit was used to detect HCMV-specific IgG in serum. Peripheral blood mononuclear cells were isolated from blood by Ficoll density gradient centrifugation. Instrument on record: Illumina HiSeq 2000. TCR beta cDNA libraries were made by 5'RACE template switching that added a universal primer site and unique molecular identifiers. Synthesis of cDNA was primed from the TCR beta constant segment and was followed by two consecutive PCR amplification steps. Turning to the authors' computational methods: MIGEC was used to demultiplex reads and group reads by UMI, and MiTCR was used to assemble and quantify clonotypes. Only TCR cDNA sequences supported by at least two reads were kept to exclude erroneous sequences. Downstream repertoire analysis used the tcR package, and clonotypes were matched across fractions by CDR3 nucleotide sequence plus V segment. VDJmatch was used to annotate antigen specificity against VDJdb, with one amino acid substitution in CDR3 allowed. TCRdb reprocessed the reads and assigns one entry to each CDR3 protein sequence, leaving out DNA. The V and J calls here are based on TCRdb, not the publication. This sample's listing comprises around 470,000 distinct CDR3 sequences. More than 1.4% of the sample lies in the top ten.

The data were taken from a study of T cells expressing NK-cell markers (dated by TCRdb to about 2020). Describing the broader study: In sorted CD3+CD56+NKG2C+, CD3+CD56+NKG2C- and CD3+CD56-NKG2C+ T-cell subsets from about eight donors, TCR beta-chain repertoires were profiled. Among the eight sequenced donors, only one was HCMV-seronegative, while the other seven were HCMV-seropositive. All eight donors whose samples were sequenced were randomly selected healthy volunteers, three of them men and five women. Libraries were sequenced as 2 x 150 bp reads on Illumina HiSeq 2000/2500, MiSeq or NextSeq.

The CDR3 spans 15 residues, from the cysteine through the phenylalanine. No DNA is recorded. Per the germline V gene (reference sequence), MNHEY is the CDR1 and SMNVEV is the CDR2. Broader findings and caveats from the paper: In roughly six donors, the dominant CD3+CD56+NKG2C+ clonotypes ranked among the top 10 CD8+ clonotypes, making up 1.0-7.0% of CD8+ T cells. Those dominant clonotypes were again the most abundant among CD3+CD56-NKG2C+ cells in a handful of donors, at about 28.3-60.1%. Whether the expanded NKG2C-expressing T cell clones were specific for HCMV antigens was left unclear.

Sequenced sample: blood T cells: a sorted CD56 or NKG2C T cell subset, CD4+ or CD8+ T cells, or bulk PBMC T cells (not recorded which). This receptor chain uses TRBV27 and TRBJ1-1; checking the TCRdb D call of TRBD1 is not possible without DNA. The TCR was taken from a woman aged 45-65 years in good health. Donor details come from another sample of the same person, matched by shared clones. The CDR3 region: CASSASGTVNTEAFF.